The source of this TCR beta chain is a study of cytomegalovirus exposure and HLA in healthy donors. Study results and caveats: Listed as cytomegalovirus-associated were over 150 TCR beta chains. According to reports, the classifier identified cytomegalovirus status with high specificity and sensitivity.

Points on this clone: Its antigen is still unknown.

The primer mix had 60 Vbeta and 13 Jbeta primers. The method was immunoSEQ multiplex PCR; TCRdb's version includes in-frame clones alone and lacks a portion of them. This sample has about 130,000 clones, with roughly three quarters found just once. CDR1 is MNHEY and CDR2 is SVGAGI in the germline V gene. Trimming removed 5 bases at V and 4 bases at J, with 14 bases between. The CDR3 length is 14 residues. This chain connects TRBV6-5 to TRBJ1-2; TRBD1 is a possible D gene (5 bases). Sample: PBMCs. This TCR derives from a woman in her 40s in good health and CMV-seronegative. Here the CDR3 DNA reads TGTGCCAGCAGTGCGTCAGGGAGGAGCTATGGCTACACCTTC. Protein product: CASSASGRSYGYTF.